This paragraph reports one T cell receptor (beta chain). Its antigen is not identified. Use of 60 Vbeta and 13 Jbeta primers characterized the PCR. Data came from immunoSEQ multiplex PCR; TCRdb stores just in-frame clones and leaves some out. The repertoire shows some 130,000 clones; the top ten hold about 1.7%. The sample comes from a study of cytomegalovirus exposure and HLA in healthy donors. Points from the study as a whole: A few V segments could not be told apart, such as TRBV6-2 and TRBV6-3, and were left out. Cytomegalovirus status was reportedly diagnosed by the classifier with high specificity and sensitivity. According to an earlier analysis, most TCR beta V segments yielded productive rearrangements about 87% or about 30% of the time. Cytomegalovirus-associated status was assigned to about 170 TCR beta chains.

Germline assignment: CDR1 SNHLY and CDR2 FYNNEI. This CDR3 region has 14 residues. The V gene end was trimmed by 10 bases and the J gene end by 1 base; junction bases not matched to a gene: 8. Input material: PBMCs. The TCR originated in a man younger than 35 in good health and CMV-seronegative. V gene TRBV2 combines with J gene TRBJ1-1; 8 bases line up with TRBD1. The CDR3 DNA reads as TGTGCCATATTGGACAGGGTAAAGAACACTGAAGCTTTCTTT. Amino acids: CAILDRVKNTEAFF.